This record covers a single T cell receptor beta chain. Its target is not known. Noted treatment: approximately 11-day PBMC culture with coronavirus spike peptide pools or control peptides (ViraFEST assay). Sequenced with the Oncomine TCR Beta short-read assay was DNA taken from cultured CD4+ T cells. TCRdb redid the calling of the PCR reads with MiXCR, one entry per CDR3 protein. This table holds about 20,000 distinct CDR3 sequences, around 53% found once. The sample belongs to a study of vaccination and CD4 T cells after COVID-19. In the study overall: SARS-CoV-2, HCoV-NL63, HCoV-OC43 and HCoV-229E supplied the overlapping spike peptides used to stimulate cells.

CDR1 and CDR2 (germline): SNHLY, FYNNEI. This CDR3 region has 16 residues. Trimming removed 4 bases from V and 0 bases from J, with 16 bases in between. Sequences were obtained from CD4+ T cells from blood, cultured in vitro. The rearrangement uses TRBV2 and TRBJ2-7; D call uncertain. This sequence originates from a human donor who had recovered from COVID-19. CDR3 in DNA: TGTGCCAGCAGTGGATATTTACGGAGAAGCTCCTACGAGCAGTACTTC. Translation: CASSGYLRRSSYEQYF.